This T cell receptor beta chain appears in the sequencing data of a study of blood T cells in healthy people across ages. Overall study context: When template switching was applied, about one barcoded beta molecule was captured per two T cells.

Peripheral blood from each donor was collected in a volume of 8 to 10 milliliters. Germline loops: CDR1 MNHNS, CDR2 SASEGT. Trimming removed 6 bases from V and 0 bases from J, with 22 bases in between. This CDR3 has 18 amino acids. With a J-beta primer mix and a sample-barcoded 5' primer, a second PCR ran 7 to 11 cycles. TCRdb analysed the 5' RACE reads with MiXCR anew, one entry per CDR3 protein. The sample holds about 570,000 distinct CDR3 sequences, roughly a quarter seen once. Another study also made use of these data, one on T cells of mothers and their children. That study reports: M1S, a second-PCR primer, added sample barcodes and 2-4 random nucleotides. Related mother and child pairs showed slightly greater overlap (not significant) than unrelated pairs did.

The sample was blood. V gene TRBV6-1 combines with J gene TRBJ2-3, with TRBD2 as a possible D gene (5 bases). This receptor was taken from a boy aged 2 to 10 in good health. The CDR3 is CASSSDPRTSRSTDTQYF. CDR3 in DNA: TGTGCCAGCAGCAGTGATCCCAGGACTTCAAGGAGCACAGATACGCAGTATTTT.